The source of this T cell receptor beta chain is a study of shared clonotypes between healthy human individuals. Naive CD8 isolation took CD45RO-negative cells positively selected for CCR7 and excluded terminally differentiated effector memory CD45RA+ cells. Within Nashville, Tennessee resided all donors, each a Caucasian adult. Study observations and caveats: Estimated richness values were generally larger in naive subsets than in memory subsets.

Note on this clone: Its antigen is unidentified.

Measured with immunoSEQ multiplex PCR; TCRdb has only the in-frame clones, and not every one. The sample shows 2 million or so clones, about 95% of them seen only once. The origin of this receptor is a man aged 18 to 30 in good health. The sequenced sample consisted of naive CD8+ T cells sorted from blood.

This CDR3 is CASSLGAGVLTDTQYF. The CDR3 DNA sequence: TGTGCCAGCAGTTTAGGTGCGGGGGTTTTGACAGATACGCAGTATTTT. This chain joins TRBV28 and TRBJ2-3; 7 bases are shared with TRBD2. CDR3 length: 16 residues. From germline, CDR1 is MDHEN and CDR2 SYDVKM. J lost 3 bases, V lost 2 bases, and 8 bases had no gene match. The variable domain in full, completed from reference TRBV28 and TRBJ2-3, reads DVKVTQSSRYLVKRTGEKVFLECVQDMDHENMFWYRQDPGLGLRLIYFSYDVKMKEKGDIPEGYSVSREKKERFSLILESASTNQTSMYLCASSLGAGVLTDTQYFGPGTRLTVL.